This TCR beta chain emerged from a study of blood T cell repertoires in COVID-19. Looking at the study overall: Sites in the United States, Italy and Spain provided acute and convalescent COVID-19 samples. The analysed material was cDNA or gDNA that came from T cells, B-cell-depleted T cells, or PBMCs.

Methods used by the authors: Reference gene primer amplification yielded estimated nucleated cell counts. TCRdb's copy holds only in-frame clones and misses some; the assay was immunoSEQ multiplex PCR. The D gene and trimming were derived from the DNA, and the V and J assignments and clone size from that table. Of about 100,000 clones listed, around 90% are singletons. CDR3 size: 16 residues. Germline lookup yields CDR1 SGHRS and CDR2 YFSETQ. With 3 bases clipped from V and 4 bases from J, the junction kept 11 bases outside the gene matches. Sequenced: peripheral blood. J is TRBJ1-2 and V is TRBV5-1; 8 bases match TRBD1. This clonotype originated in a woman in her 50s with COVID-19, enrolled during active disease. The CDR3 is CASSSQGQASLYGYTF. DNA of the CDR3: TGCGCCAGCAGCTCTCAGGGACAGGCTTCTCTCTATGGCTACACCTTC.